The present entry profiles one T cell receptor beta chain with its context. Its antigen is unidentified. These data originate in a study of response to subunit inactivated influenza vaccine. Study-wide results and caveats: After each seasonal influenza vaccination, few new T cells are recruited, the authors suggested.

The ends were cut back, 6 bases at V and 6 bases at J, with 18 bases in the middle. In germline, CDR1 is LGHDT, CDR2 YNNKEL (reference sequence). This CDR3 contains 15 residues. Each CDR3 protein is one row after TCRdb ran MiXCR on the RT-PCR reads. The sample records fewer than 400,000 distinct CDR3 sequences, about a fifth being singletons. This specimen consisted of PBMCs from blood, obtained 21 months after vaccination. The V and J genes are TRBV3-1 and TRBJ2-1; maybe TRBD1 (7 bases). This TCR was recovered from a man between 50 and 69 years old who received an inactivated influenza vaccine. The CDR3: CASSPSVRGVNEQFF. CDR3 DNA sequence: TGTGCCAGCAGTCCCTCGGTCAGGGGGGTCAATGAGCAGTTCTTC.